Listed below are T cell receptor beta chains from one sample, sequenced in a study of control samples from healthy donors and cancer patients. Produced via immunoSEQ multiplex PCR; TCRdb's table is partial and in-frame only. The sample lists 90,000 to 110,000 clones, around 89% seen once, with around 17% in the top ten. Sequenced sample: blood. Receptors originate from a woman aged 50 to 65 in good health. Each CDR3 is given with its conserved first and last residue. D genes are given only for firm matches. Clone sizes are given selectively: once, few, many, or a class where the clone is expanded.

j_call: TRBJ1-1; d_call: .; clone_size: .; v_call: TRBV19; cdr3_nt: TGTGCCAGTACAGGGGTGAGGAACACTGAAGCTTTCTTT; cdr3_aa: CASTGVRNTEAFF
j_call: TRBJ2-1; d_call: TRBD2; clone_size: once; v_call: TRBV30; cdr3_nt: TGTGCCTGGAGTAGTACTAGCGGCGAGCAGTTCTTC; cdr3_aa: CAWSSTSGEQFF
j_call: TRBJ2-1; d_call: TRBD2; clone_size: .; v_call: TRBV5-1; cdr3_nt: TGCGCCAGCAGTGGTGGGACTAGCGGCGACAATGAGCAGTTCTTC; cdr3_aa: CASSGGTSGDNEQFF
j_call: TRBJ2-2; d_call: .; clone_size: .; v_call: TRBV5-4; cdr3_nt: TGTGCCAGCAGCTTACCAGCGAACACCGGGGAGCTGTTTTTT; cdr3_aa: CASSLPANTGELFF
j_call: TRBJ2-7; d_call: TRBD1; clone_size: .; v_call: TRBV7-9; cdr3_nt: TGTGCCAGCCCCCCCCGGGACAGGCCGCCGGAGGAGCAGTATTTC; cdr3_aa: CASPPRDRPPEEQYF
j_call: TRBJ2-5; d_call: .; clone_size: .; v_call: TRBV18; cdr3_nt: TGTGCCAGCTCACCCCGCCCGGGGGAGGAGACCCAGTACTTC; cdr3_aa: CASSPRPGEETQYF
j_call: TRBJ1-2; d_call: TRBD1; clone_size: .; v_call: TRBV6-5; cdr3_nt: TGTGCCAGCAGTTATCTCAGGGGGCATGGCTACACCTTC; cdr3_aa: CASSYLRGHGYTF
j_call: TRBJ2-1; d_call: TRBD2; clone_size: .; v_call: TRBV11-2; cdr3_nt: TGTGCCAGCAGGACGGTAGCGGGAGGGCTCGACAATGAGCAGTTCTTC; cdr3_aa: CASRTVAGGLDNEQFF
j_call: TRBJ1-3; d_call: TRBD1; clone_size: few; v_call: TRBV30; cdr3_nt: TGTGCCTGGACGCCCGGGACAGGGGTCCGAAACACCATATATTTT; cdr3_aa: CAWTPGTGVRNTIYF
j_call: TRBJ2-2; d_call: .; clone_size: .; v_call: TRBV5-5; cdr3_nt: TGTGCCAGCAGCTTGGAGGATCTCGGGGAGCTGTTTTTT; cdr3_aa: CASSLEDLGELFF
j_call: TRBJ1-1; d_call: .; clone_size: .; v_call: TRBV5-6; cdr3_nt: TGTGCCAGCAGCTTTATCTTGCAGGGCACTGAAGCTTTCTTT; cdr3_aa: CASSFILQGTEAFF
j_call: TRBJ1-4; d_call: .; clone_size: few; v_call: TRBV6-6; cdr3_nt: TGTGCCAGCAGTTATGGTGGGGCCGCGGATGAAAAACTGTTTTTT; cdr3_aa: CASSYGGAADEKLFF
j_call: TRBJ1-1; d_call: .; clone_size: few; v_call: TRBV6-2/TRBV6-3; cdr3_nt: TGTGCCAGCAGTGAGGGAGGGAGGTGGAACACTGAAGCTTTCTTT; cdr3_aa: CASSEGGRWNTEAFF
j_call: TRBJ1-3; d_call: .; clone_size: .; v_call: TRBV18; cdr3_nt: TGTGCCAGCTCACCACGTATGGGTGGCAGTGAAACCATATATTTT; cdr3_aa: CASSPRMGGSETIYF
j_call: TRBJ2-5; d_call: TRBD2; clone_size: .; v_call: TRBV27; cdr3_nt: TGTGCCAGCAGTGGACTAGCGGGAACTCAAGAGACCCAGTACTTC; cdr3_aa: CASSGLAGTQETQYF
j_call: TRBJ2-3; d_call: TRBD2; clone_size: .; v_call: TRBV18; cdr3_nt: TGTGCCAGCTCACCCCCGACTAGCGGGGGTGGCACAGATACGCAGTATTTT; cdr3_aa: CASSPPTSGGGTDTQYF
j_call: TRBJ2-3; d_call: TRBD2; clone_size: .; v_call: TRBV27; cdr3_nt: TGTGCCAGCAGTTTATCCAGCTGGACTAGCGGGAGGGCCGGGGTTGATACGCAGTATTTT; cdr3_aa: CASSLSSWTSGRAGVDTQYF
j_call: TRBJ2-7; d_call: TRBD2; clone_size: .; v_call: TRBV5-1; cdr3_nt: TGCGCCAGCAGCACCGGACTAGCTGGCTACGAGCAGTACTTC; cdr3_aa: CASSTGLAGYEQYF
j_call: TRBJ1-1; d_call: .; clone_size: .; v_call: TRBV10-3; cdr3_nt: TGTGCCATCAGTGAGTCGCCGGACAGAGTAACGAACACTGAAGCTTTCTTT; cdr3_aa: CAISESPDRVTNTEAFF
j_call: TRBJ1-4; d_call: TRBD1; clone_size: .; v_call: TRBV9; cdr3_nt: TGTGCCAGCGCGAGGGGGCAGTCTAATGAAAAACTGTTTTTT; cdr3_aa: CASARGQSNEKLFF
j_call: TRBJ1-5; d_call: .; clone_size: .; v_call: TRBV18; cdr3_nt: TGTGCCAGCTCACCAACAAATAGCAATCAGCCCCAGCATTTT; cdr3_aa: CASSPTNSNQPQHF
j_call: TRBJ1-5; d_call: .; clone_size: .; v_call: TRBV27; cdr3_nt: TGTGCCAGCAGTTTAGGGGTGGACAGAACCTTTAGCAATCAGCCCCAGCATTTT; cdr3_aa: CASSLGVDRTFSNQPQHF
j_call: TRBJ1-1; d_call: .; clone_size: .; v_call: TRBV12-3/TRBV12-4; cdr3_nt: TGTGCCCTAGGAGTCCGGAAAAACACTGAAGCTTTCTTT; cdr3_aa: CALGVRKNTEAFF
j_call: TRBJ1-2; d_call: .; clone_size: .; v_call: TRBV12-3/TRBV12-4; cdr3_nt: TGTGCCAGCAGGAAACGGCAGAACTATGGCTACACCTTC; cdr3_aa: CASRKRQNYGYTF
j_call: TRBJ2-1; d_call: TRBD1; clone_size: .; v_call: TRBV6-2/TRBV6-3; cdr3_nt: TGTGCCAGCAGTTACGGGACAGGGGGTGAGCAGTTCTTC; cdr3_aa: CASSYGTGGEQFF
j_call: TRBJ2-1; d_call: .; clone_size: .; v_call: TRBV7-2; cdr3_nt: TGTGCCAGCAGCTCCCCCCTGGCGAGTGAGCAGTTCTTC; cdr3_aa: CASSSPLASEQFF
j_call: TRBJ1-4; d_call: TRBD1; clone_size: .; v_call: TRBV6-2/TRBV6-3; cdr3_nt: TGTGCCAGCAGTTACTCTCTAACAGGGGATGGAGCAACTAATGAAAAACTGTTTTTT; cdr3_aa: CASSYSLTGDGATNEKLFF
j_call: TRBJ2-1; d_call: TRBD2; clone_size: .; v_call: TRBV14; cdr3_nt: TGTGCCAGCAGCCCGGTAGGTGGCGGGAGTAAGCGTGAGCAGTTCTTC; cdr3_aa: CASSPVGGGSKREQFF
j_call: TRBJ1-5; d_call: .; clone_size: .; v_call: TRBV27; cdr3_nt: TGTGCCAGCAACTGGCAGTATAGCAATCAGCCCCAGCATTTT; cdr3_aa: CASNWQYSNQPQHF
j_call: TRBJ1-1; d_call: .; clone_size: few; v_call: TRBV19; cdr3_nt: TGTGCCAGTAGGGGGAGACTCGCTGAAGCTTTCTTT; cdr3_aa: CASRGRLAEAFF